There are a few counts of the clone carrying this T cell receptor beta chain. The sorted Tregs were CD4+CD25+CD127-/low cells. TCRdb redid the calling of the 5' RACE reads with MiXCR, one entry per CDR3 protein. The sample contains some 44,000 distinct CDR3 sequences, about 20% of which appear only once. This clonotype was obtained from a female donor with breast cancer. What was sequenced was Tregs sorted from blood.

The CDR3 nucleotides are TGTGCCAGCAGCCCCCACTCTGAGAGCGAGCAGTACTTC. It is translated as CASSPHSESEQYF. The chain recombines TRBV7-8 with TRBJ2-7; D gene uncertain. Trimming removed 5 bases at V and 6 bases at J, with 14 bases between. The CDR3 totals 13 residues. Germline values: CDR1 SGHVS, CDR2 FQNEAQ.